This T cell receptor beta chain was captured in a study of blood T cell repertoires in COVID-19. TCRdb's copy holds only in-frame clones and misses some; the assay was immunoSEQ multiplex PCR. The sample contains 150,000 or so clones, over 70% of which appear only once. CDR1 is MNHEY and CDR2 is SVGAGI in the germline V gene. The CDR3 is 15 amino acids. V trimming: 6 bases; J trimming: 7 bases; junction bases outside the gene matches: 8. This TCR came from a man aged 45-60 years who had recovered from COVID-19. The rearrangement links TRBV6-5 to TRBJ1-4, with 10 bases that match TRBD1. The sequenced material came from PBMCs or T cells enriched from blood (not recorded which). The CDR3 sequence is CASREGTGDREKLFF. In DNA, the CDR3 is TGTGCCAGCAGGGAGGGGACAGGGGACCGTGAAAAACTGTTTTTT.